The sequence of this TCR beta chain was determined in a study of response to subunit inactivated influenza vaccine. Study outcomes and limitations: It was suggested by the authors that few new T cells are recruited by each seasonal influenza vaccination.

TCRdb reprocessed the RT-PCR reads with MiXCR, giving one entry per CDR3 protein. The data contain around 490,000 distinct CDR3 sequences, approximately 7.6% of them seen just once; the ten biggest clones take up 13%. This clonotype was seen many times. Its specificity is not known. The V gene lost 4 bases and the J gene lost 5 bases, with 16 bases spanning the gap. There are 15 residues in the CDR3. Germline V CDR1 and CDR2: SGHRS, YFSETQ. Source: PBMCs from blood, taken less than 30 months after vaccination. The TCR comes from a man between 45 and 75 years old who received an inactivated influenza vaccine. The chain employs TRBV5-1 and TRBJ2-1; D is possibly TRBD1 or TRBD2 (6 bases each). In DNA, the CDR3 is TGCGCCAGCAGCCTGGCTGGGGGGCCAAACAATGAGCAGTTCTTC. It translates to CASSLAGGPNNEQFF.